Listed here are 17 T cell receptor beta chains from one sample, sequenced in a study of blood T cell repertoires in COVID-19. Sequencing used immunoSEQ multiplex PCR; TCRdb keeps in-frame clones, though not all of them. The sample consists of 60,000 to 90,000 clones, 80% of them appearing once. The sample consisted of peripheral blood. These receptors all come from a man aged 60 to 69 with active or convalescent COVID-19.

The chain carries TRBV6-1 and TRBJ1-2; D call uncertain. In germline, CDR1 is MNHNS, CDR2 SASEGT. The V and J ends lost 3 bases and 6 bases respectively, with 11 bases between them. The CDR3 is made up of 13 amino acids. CDR3: CASSDERGDGYTF. The CDR3 DNA is TGTGCCAGCAGTGACGAACGCGGGGATGGCTACACCTTC.

The V call is TRBV5-4, the J call TRBJ2-4; 8 bases map to TRBD2. Unmatched junction bases numbered 8, after V lost 4 bases and J lost 8 bases. The CDR3 length is 14 residues. The germline CDR1 and CDR2 sequences are SGHNT and YYREEE (reference sequence). In nucleotides, the CDR3 is TGTGCCAGCAGCCCAGGACTAGCCTATGACATTCAGTACTTC. Translating it yields CASSPGLAYDIQYF.

The chain uses TRBV6-5 and TRBJ1-1; 9 bases map to TRBD1. Losses at the gene ends were 6 bases for V and 7 bases for J; bases not matched to a gene: 6. The CDR3 length is 13 residues. Germline values: CDR1 MNHEY, CDR2 SVGAGI. This CDR3 reads CASRTGGRGEAFF. DNA for the CDR3: TGTGCCAGCAGAACAGGGGGCAGGGGTGAAGCTTTCTTT.

This clone was detected only once. The rearrangement joins TRBV7-9 to TRBJ2-7, with TRBD2 matching over 8 bases. The V gene end was trimmed by 4 bases and the J gene end by 6 bases; junction bases not matched to a gene: 5. Germline V gives CDR1 SEHNR, CDR2 FQNEAQ (reference sequence). There are 13 residues in the CDR3. The CDR3: CASSSGTSGEQYF. CDR3 DNA sequence: TGTGCCAGCAGCTCTGGGACTAGTGGCGAGCAGTACTTC.

The chain links TRBV3-1 (or the pseudogene TRBV3-2) to TRBJ2-2; D remains unclear. Germline values: CDR1 LGHDT, CDR2 YNNKEL (reference sequence). With 0 bases removed from V and 1 base from J, the gap between germline ends came to 6 bases. The CDR3 spans 15 residues. The CDR3 sequence is CASSQDGRNTGELFF. CDR3 nucleotide sequence: TGTGCCAGCAGCCAAGATGGTAGGAACACCGGGGAGCTGTTTTTT.

This chain joins TRBV6-1 and TRBJ2-6, with D perhaps matching TRBD1 (5 bases). CDR1 and CDR2 (germline): MNHNS, SASEGT. The CDR3 length is 16 residues. Trimming removed 2 bases at V and 3 bases at J, with 11 bases between. The CDR3 loop reads CASSESSRGGANVLTF. CDR3 DNA: TGTGCCAGCAGTGAATCCAGTAGGGGTGGGGCCAACGTCCTGACTTTC.

The V call is TRBV4-1, the J call TRBJ1-6; D not certain. CDR3 length: 16 amino acids. V was trimmed by 0 bases and J by 5 bases, leaving 11 bases between them. Per the germline V gene, CDR1 is MGHRA and CDR2 is YSYEKL. CDR3 bases: TGCGCCAGCAGCCAAGATTTAACAGCTAATAATTCACCCCTCCACTTT. This gives the protein CASSQDLTANNSPLHF.

This clone was counted once. This chain joins TRBV5-1 and TRBJ2-5, with 11 bases identical to TRBD1. V was pared by 5 bases and J by 2 bases, with 14 bases of the junction left unmatched. Germline CDR1 and CDR2: SGHRS and YFSETQ. This CDR3 comprises 18 residues. In nucleotides, the CDR3 is TGCGCCAGCAGACCCGGGACAGGGGGTTCCAGCCTTCAAGAGACCCAGTACTTC. As protein: CASRPGTGGSSLQETQYF.

This clone has just one count. The chain employs TRBV3-1 (or the pseudogene TRBV3-2) and TRBJ1-6; no firm D call. Germline CDR1 is LGHDT and CDR2 is YNNKEL (reference sequence). CDR3 size: 13 residues. Trimming removed 4 bases from V and 8 bases from J, with 9 bases in between. CDR3 loop: CASSLWTDSPLHF. Here the CDR3 DNA reads TGTGCCAGCAGCCTATGGACTGATTCACCCCTCCACTTT.

J is TRBJ2-1 and V is TRBV29-1, with 12 nucleotides matching TRBD2. CDR3 length: 13 amino acids. Per germline, CDR1 SQVTM and CDR2 ANQGSEA. After removal of 4 bases from V and 9 bases from J, the junction contained 4 bases not matched to a gene. The CDR3 spells CSVASGGASEQFF. CDR3 nucleotide sequence: TGCAGCGTTGCTAGCGGGGGGGCGAGTGAGCAGTTCTTC.

This clone was counted between two and nine times. The V gene is TRBV5-5, the J gene TRBJ1-5; possible D gene TRBD1, 6 bases. Germline V lookup: CDR1 SGHKS, CDR2 YYEKEE (reference sequence). Trimming removed 0 bases from V and 0 bases from J, with 10 bases in between. The CDR3 consists of 16 residues. The CDR3 nucleotides are TGTGCCAGCAGCTTGGTGGGGACAAGTAGCAATCAGCCCCAGCATTTT. Protein sequence: CASSLVGTSSNQPQHF.

This sequence joins TRBV7-2 and TRBJ2-7; a weak D match, TRBD1 (5 bases). CDR1 is SGHTA, CDR2 FQGNSA, per germline. The CDR3 totals 13 residues. Trimming removed 4 bases from V and 3 bases from J, with 10 bases in between. This chain's CDR3 is CASSSRGGYEQYF. CDR3 DNA: TGTGCCAGCAGCTCAAGGGGCGGCTACGAGCAGTACTTC.

This clone ranks as medium-sized. The J gene is TRBJ1-6, the V gene TRBV11-2, with D possibly matching TRBD1 (5 bases). Germline V gene lookup returns CDR1 SGHAT and CDR2 FQNNGV. The CDR3 extends over 17 amino acids. Trimming pared 4 bases from V and 7 bases from J, leaving 20 bases between. The CDR3 DNA reads as TGTGCCAGCAGCTCCTATAGCGGGGCATCAGGGAATTCACCCCTCCACTTT. It specifies CASSSYSGASGNSPLHF.

This chain's CDR3 is CASSLLIRETQYF. Here the CDR3 DNA reads TGTGCCAGCAGCTTACTAATACGAGAGACCCAGTACTTC. V gene TRBV6-2 or TRBV6-3 combines with J gene TRBJ2-5; D is ambiguous. The germline gives CDR1 MNHEY, CDR2 SVGEGT. The ends were cut back, 6 bases at V and 4 bases at J, with 12 bases in the middle. This CDR3 is 13 amino acids long.

Here the CDR3 DNA reads TGCGCCAGCAGCCAAGGAGGGGACAGGGGGCATGGTGGCTACACCTTC. It specifies CASSQGGDRGHGGYTF. The V and J genes are TRBV4-3 and TRBJ1-2, with TRBD1 matching over 12 bases. Trimming took 1 base from V and 7 from J; bases not matched to a gene: 7. This CDR3 comprises 16 residues. Germline V gene sequence: CDR1 LGHNA, CDR2 YSLEER.

The chain is built from TRBV12-3 or TRBV12-4 and TRBJ1-1; perhaps TRBD1 as D (6 bases). The germline V and J ends were trimmed by 7 bases and 5 bases, with 14 bases remaining between them. The CDR3 spans 13 residues. The CDR3 sequence is CASTPDRWTEAFF. CDR3 nucleotides: TGTGCCAGCACACCGGACAGATGGACTGAAGCTTTCTTT.

J is TRBJ2-3 and V is TRBV11-1; no clear D. The CDR3 covers 15 residues. V shed 6 bases and J shed 0 bases, with 13 bases lying between them. Per germline, CDR1 SGHAT and CDR2 FQDESV (reference sequence). The CDR3 nucleotides read TGTGCCAGCAGTCTGATGAGCTCTAGCACAGATACGCAGTATTTT. This translates into CASSLMSSSTDTQYF.